A single sample gave rise to the 6 T cell receptor beta chains below, sequenced in a study of blood T cell repertoires in COVID-19. The protocol was immunoSEQ multiplex PCR, while the TCRdb copy is restricted to in-frame clones and leaves out a portion. The table includes about 280,000 clones, approximately 85% detected once. Sequenced sample: peripheral blood. Receptors originate from a man in his forties or fifties with active or convalescent COVID-19.

The chain carries TRBV9 and TRBJ2-1; 7 positions agree with TRBD2. The CDR3 length is 15 residues. Unmatched junction bases numbered 6, after V lost 2 bases and J lost 4 bases. In germline, CDR1 is SGDLS, CDR2 YYNGEE. Written as DNA, the CDR3 is TGTGCCAGCAGCGTCCGAGCGGGGCCTTACAATGAGCAGTTCTTC. It codes for CASSVRAGPYNEQFF.

Only one count was recorded for this clone. The CDR3 reads CASRNDKHTEAFF. The CDR3 DNA reads as TGTGCCAGTAGGAATGACAAGCACACTGAAGCTTTCTTT. The chain carries TRBV19 and TRBJ1-1; D unresolved. CDR3 size: 13 residues. V was shortened by 6 bases and J by 3 bases, with 11 bases between the two germline ends. The V gene's germline CDR1 is LNHDA and CDR2 SQIVND (reference sequence).

The genes are TRBV2 and TRBJ2-4, with 7 bases lining up with TRBD1. CDR1 is SNHLY, CDR2 FYNNEI, per germline. This CDR3 contains 16 residues. V dropped 4 bases and J dropped 5; count of bases not matched to a gene: 11. CDR3 protein: CASSGSTGNAQNIQYF. The CDR3 bases are TGTGCCAGCAGTGGGTCGACAGGGAATGCACAAAACATTCAGTACTTC.

The chain has TRBV6-6 and TRBJ2-3; tentative D call: TRBD2 (6 bases). This CDR3 has 18 amino acids. Trimming left V 5 bases short and J 2 bases short, with 23 bases between. In germline, CDR1 is MNHNY, CDR2 SVGAGI (reference sequence). The CDR3 DNA sequence: TGTGCCAGCAGTCCCTCGTCCTCGACTAGTAGTAACACAGATACGCAGTATTTT. It is translated as CASSPSSSTSSNTDTQYF.

The sample holds one count of this clone. The chain employs TRBV10-3 and TRBJ1-1; no reliable D call. The CDR3 runs to 14 residues. With 9 bases removed from V and 3 bases from J, the gap between germline ends came to 17 bases. CDR1 is ENHRY and CDR2 is SYGVKD in the germline V gene. CDR3 sequence reads: CAIRDWTVDTEAFF. Here the CDR3 DNA reads TGTGCCATTCGGGATTGGACGGTCGACACTGAAGCTTTCTTT.

The rearrangement joins TRBV5-1 to TRBJ1-2; D is ambiguous. CDR1 and CDR2 from the germline V gene are SGHRS and YFSETQ. The CDR3 sequence is 15 residues long. Trimming took 4 bases from V and 0 from J, leaving 13 bases between them. For the CDR3, the DNA is TGCGCCAGCAGCGCATACGCAGTTCCTAACTATGGCTACACCTTC. Residues: CASSAYAVPNYGYTF.